One sample yielded the 10 T cell receptor beta chains listed below, sequenced in a study of control samples from healthy donors and cancer patients. Assay: immunoSEQ multiplex PCR; the TCRdb copy retains only in-frame clones and omits some. There are roughly 200,000 clones in the sample; about 91% occur only once, and over 1.5% lies in the top ten. Sequencing input: blood. Every receptor here comes from a man aged 25-45 years in good health.

This chain uses TRBV2 with TRBJ2-5; 11 bases align to TRBD1. CDR1 and CDR2 from the germline V gene are SNHLY and FYNNEI. The V segment lost 6 bases and the J segment 4 bases; nucleotides outside the gene matches: 10. CDR3 length: 16 amino acids. CDR3 protein: CASSWMDRGLGETQYF. For the CDR3, the DNA is TGTGCCAGCAGCTGGATGGACAGGGGGCTTGGAGAGACCCAGTACTTC. Together with reference TRBV2 and TRBJ2-5, the CDR3 gives the full variable domain: EPEVTQTPSHQVTQMGQEVILRCVPISNHLYFYWYRQILGQKVEFLVSFYNNEISEKSEIFDDQFSVERPDGSNFTLKIRSTKLEDSAMYFCASSWMDRGLGETQYFGPGTRLLVL.

The chain links TRBV6-5 to TRBJ1-1; D gene ambiguous. The CDR3 totals 15 residues. Trimming removed 0 bases from V and 0 bases from J, with 8 bases in between. In germline, CDR1 is MNHEY, CDR2 SVGAGI. As DNA, the CDR3 is TGTGCCAGCAGTTACTCGACAAATATGAACACTGAAGCTTTCTTT. Translating it yields CASSYSTNMNTEAFF.

Turning to this clone: The same CDR3 is also encoded by other DNA sequences in this sample. This chain uses TRBV29-1 with TRBJ2-3, with D unclear. The length of the CDR3 is 12 residues. CDR1 SQVTM and CDR2 ANQGSEA come from the germline V gene. V lost 1 base, J lost 2 bases, and 4 bases lay in between. The CDR3 is CSVEASTDTQYF. CDR3 in DNA: TGCAGCGTTGAAGCCTCCACAGATACGCAGTATTTT.

V usage is TRBV6-4 and J usage is TRBJ2-3; a possible D gene is TRBD2 (5 bases). Trimming cost V 8 bases and J 0 bases, with 18 bases left between them. CDR1 and CDR2 (germline): MRHNA, SNTAGT. The CDR3 extends over 16 amino acids. CDR3 residues: CASHPMPGKSTDTQYF. For the CDR3, the DNA is TGTGCCAGCCATCCTATGCCGGGAAAAAGCACAGATACGCAGTATTTT.

About this clone itself: This specimen includes other DNA sequences encoding the same CDR3. The V call is TRBV4-1, the J call TRBJ1-3, with D possibly TRBD1 on 5 matching bases. Germline V gene data show CDR1 as MGHRA and CDR2 as YSYEKL. This CDR3 is built from 16 residues. V lost 0 bases to trimming and J lost 1 base, with 10 bases between them. CDR3 residues: CASSQERGSSGNTIYF. CDR3 nucleotide sequence: TGCGCCAGCAGCCAAGAAAGGGGTTCGTCTGGAAACACCATATATTTT.

The chain is built from TRBV3-1 (or the pseudogene TRBV3-2) and TRBJ2-1, with D possibly matching TRBD2 (5 bases). Germline values: CDR1 LGHDT, CDR2 YNNKEL (reference sequence). V shed 4 bases and J shed 8 bases, with 15 bases lying between them. This CDR3 has 14 amino acids. CDR3 nucleotide sequence: TGTGCCAGCAGCCTTCCAGAAGCGGCCCATGAGCAGTTCTTC. This sequence encodes CASSLPEAAHEQFF.

Only one count was recorded for this clone. The chain employs TRBV5-3 and TRBJ1-3; a possible D gene is TRBD1 (6 bases). TRBV5-3 carries the ORF label, with uncertain function. The germline V and J ends were trimmed by 4 bases and 3 bases, with 29 bases remaining between them. The length of the CDR3 is 20 residues. In DNA form, the CDR3 reads TGTGCCAGAAGCCAGAGTAAGGACAGCTCCCGCGCCAGTTGTGGAAACACCATATATTTT. Protein sequence: CARSQSKDSSRASCGNTIYF.

The CDR3 here is CASSIADRAYEQYF. The CDR3 nucleotides are TGTGCCAGTAGTATCGCGGACAGGGCCTACGAGCAGTACTTC. V usage is TRBV19 and J usage is TRBJ2-7, with 8 bases aligning to TRBD1. Germline CDR1 reads LNHDA; CDR2 reads SQIVND (reference sequence). The ends lost 3 bases at V and 2 bases at J; junction bases unmatched: 3. The CDR3 runs to 14 residues.

The chain couples TRBV7-2 to TRBJ2-1, with a possible D match to TRBD2 (6 bases). Per the germline V gene, CDR1 is SGHTA and CDR2 is FQGNSA. V was pared by 1 base and J by 3 bases, with 10 bases between. This CDR3 spans 15 amino acids. The CDR3 is CASSLDGGIYNEQFF. In DNA form, the CDR3 reads TGTGCCAGCAGCTTAGACGGCGGGATCTACAATGAGCAGTTCTTC.

The J gene is TRBJ2-1, the V gene TRBV21-1; the DNA was not compared with TRBD1, the D call given in the table. TRBV21-1 is deemed a pseudogene. CDR3 length: 17 residues. The CDR3 DNA follows: TGTGCCAGCAGCAAAGGGATCGCAGGTAACACCTACAATGAGCAGTTCTTC. Protein product: CASSKGIAGNTYNEQFF.